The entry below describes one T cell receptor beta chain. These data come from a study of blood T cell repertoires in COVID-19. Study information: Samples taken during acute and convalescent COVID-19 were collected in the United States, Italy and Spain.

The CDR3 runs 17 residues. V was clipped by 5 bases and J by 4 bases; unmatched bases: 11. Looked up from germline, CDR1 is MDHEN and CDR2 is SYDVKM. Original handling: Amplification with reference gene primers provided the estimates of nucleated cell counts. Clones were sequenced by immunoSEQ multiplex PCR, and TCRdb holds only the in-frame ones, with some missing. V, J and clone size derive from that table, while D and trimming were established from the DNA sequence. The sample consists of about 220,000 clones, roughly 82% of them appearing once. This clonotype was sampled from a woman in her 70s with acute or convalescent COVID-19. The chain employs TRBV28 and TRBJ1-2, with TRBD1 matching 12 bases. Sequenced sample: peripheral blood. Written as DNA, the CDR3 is TGTGCCAGCAGTGGGTCTCCGGGACAGGGGGCTGGCTATGGCTACACCTTC. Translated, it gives CASSGSPGQGAGYGYTF.